The TCR beta chain described here comes from a study of T cells in Graves' hyperthyroidism and ophthalmopathy. TCR beta CDR3 sequences were amplified from RNA transcripts. Using the HTBI primer set, a first-round RT-PCR was run on the TCR CDR3. Each CDR3 protein is one row after TCRdb ran MiXCR on the multiplex PCR reads. This table has more than 500,000 distinct CDR3 sequences, approximately 49% appearing once. The germline gives CDR1 SQVTM, CDR2 ANQGSEA. The CDR3 has 10 residues. V was shortened by 7 bases and J by 7 bases, with 9 bases between the two germline ends. The chain couples TRBV29-1 to TRBJ2-3; the D is unclear. The specimen sequenced was peripheral blood or thyroid tissue (not recorded which). The receptor's source is an adult woman with Graves' disease, either hyperthyroidism or ophthalmopathy (not recorded which). The CDR3 nucleotides are TGCAGCGGAAGGGTGAATACGCAGTATTTT. This translates into CSGRVNTQYF.